These 30 T cell receptor beta chains were sequenced from one sample in a study of identical twins. A single record per CDR3 protein comes from TCRdb applying MiXCR to the 5' RACE reads. The table shows roughly 470,000 distinct CDR3 sequences, with roughly an eighth occurring only once. These records were also assigned to another study, of yellow fever vaccine responses in identical twins.

The sequenced material came from CD4+ T cells sorted from blood. The origin of the receptors is a young woman in good health.

This clonotype has at least ten counts. The chain is built from TRBV7-9 and TRBJ2-5, with D perhaps TRBD2 (6 bases). Germline V gene data show CDR1 as SEHNR and CDR2 as FQNEAQ (reference sequence). Trimming removed 0 bases at V and 2 bases at J, with 7 bases between. This CDR3 comprises 14 residues. In nucleotides, the CDR3 is TGTGCCAGCAGCTTAGCGGGACTTCAAGAGACCCAGTACTTC. Protein sequence: CASSLAGLQETQYF.

This clonotype has ten or more counts. The rearrangement joins TRBV7-9 to TRBJ2-1; 7 bases are a match to TRBD1. Germline CDR1 and CDR2: SEHNR and FQNEAQ (reference sequence). Unmatched junction bases numbered 6, after V lost 0 bases and J lost 4 bases. This CDR3 is built from 16 residues. CDR3 in amino acids: CASSLAVGTEYNEQFF. The CDR3 region has the DNA TGTGCCAGCAGCTTAGCTGTGGGGACAGAGTACAATGAGCAGTTCTTC.

The chain couples TRBV4-3 to TRBJ2-7; 11 bases line up with TRBD2. The germline CDR1 and CDR2 sequences are LGHNA and YSLEER. The CDR3 runs to 16 residues. V shed 3 bases, J shed 4 bases, and the junction held 8 bases outside the gene matches. The CDR3 nucleotides are TGCGCCAGCAGCCAGGTAGCGGGAGGGGGAATTTACGAGCAGTACTTC. Amino acids: CASSQVAGGGIYEQYF.

The chain recombines TRBV25-1 with TRBJ2-5, with TRBD2 matching 12 bases. Per the germline V gene, CDR1 is MGHDK and CDR2 is SYGVNS. The CDR3 has 18 residues. The junction had 13 bases not matched to a gene; V was cut back by 1 base and J by 7 bases. CDR3 sequence reads: CASSESSASGGALGTQYF. Here the CDR3 DNA reads TGTGCCAGCAGTGAATCGTCGGCTAGCGGGGGGGCCTTGGGGACCCAGTACTTC.

This clonotype has more than one count but fewer than ten. The chain joins TRBV5-1 to TRBJ2-5; no firm D call. There are 16 residues in the CDR3. Trimming cost V 0 bases and J 1 base, with 13 bases left between them. CDR1 and CDR2 (germline): SGHRS, YFSETQ. CDR3 DNA: TGCGCCAGCAGCTTGGTCTGGCAAACCGCCCAAGAGACCCAGTACTTC. It translates to CASSLVWQTAQETQYF.

A word on this clonotype: Just one base apart from a much larger clone, this may be a read error. The gene calls are TRBV5-6 and TRBJ2-1; perhaps D is TRBD1 or TRBD2 (5 bases each). The CDR3 totals 16 residues. Germline loops: CDR1 SGHDT, CDR2 YYEEEE. V lost 0 bases, J lost 0 bases, and 10 bases lay in between. CDR3 in amino acids: CASSLVEGSSYNEQFF. Here the CDR3 DNA reads TGTGCCAGCAGCTTGGTCGAGGGGAGCTCCTACAATGAGCAGTTCTTC.

This clonotype has more than one count but fewer than ten. The V and J genes are TRBV19 and TRBJ1-5; 7 nucleotides match TRBD1. J gave up 1 base and V 5 bases, and 2 bases lay outside the gene matches. This CDR3 region has 14 residues. Germline lookup yields CDR1 LNHDA and CDR2 SQIVND (reference sequence). This CDR3 reads CASSYRGSNQPQHF. The CDR3 DNA reads TGTGCCAGTAGTTACAGGGGAAGCAATCAGCCCCAGCATTTT.

This rearrangement joins TRBV11-2 to TRBJ2-5; D uncertain. The V end was cut by 7 bases, the J end by 0 bases, with 12 bases between. Germline V gives CDR1 SGHAT, CDR2 FQNNGV. This CDR3 has 14 amino acids. As DNA, the CDR3 is TGTGCCAGCACCATTCGCCGATACCAAGAGACCCAGTACTTC. This codes for CASTIRRYQETQYF.

This clonotype was recorded at least ten times. CDR3 amino acids: CASSQGLPEHNEQFF. The CDR3 nucleotides are TGCGCCAGCAGCCAAGGGCTGCCGGAGCACAATGAGCAGTTCTTC. The chain recombines TRBV4-1 with TRBJ2-1, with D uncertain. The CDR3 covers 15 residues. V lost 1 base and J lost 5, with 12 bases in between. Germline V lookup: CDR1 MGHRA, CDR2 YSYEKL.

This clonotype turned up a few times. The rearrangement uses TRBV3-1 and TRBJ2-1; 9 nucleotides agree with TRBD2. From germline, CDR1 is LGHDT and CDR2 YNNKEL (reference sequence). The V segment lost 0 bases and the J segment 3 bases; nucleotides outside the gene matches: 9. This CDR3 contains 18 residues. CDR3 coding DNA: TGTGCCAGCAGCCAAGATAAGGTAGCGGGAGCAGTCTACAATGAGCAGTTCTTC. Protein sequence: CASSQDKVAGAVYNEQFF.

CDR3 sequence: CSVEESNRGRLGDEQFF. CDR3 bases: TGCAGCGTTGAAGAAAGTAACAGGGGGCGCTTAGGCGATGAGCAGTTCTTC. V is TRBV29-1 and J is TRBJ2-1, with TRBD1 matching 9 bases. Germline loops: CDR1 SQVTM, CDR2 ANQGSEA. The CDR3 runs to 17 residues. J gave up 8 bases and V 0 bases, and 14 bases lay outside the gene matches.

There are many counts of this clonotype. This sequence joins TRBV29-1 and TRBJ2-5, with D perhaps matching TRBD1 or TRBD2 (6 bases each). In germline, CDR1 is SQVTM, CDR2 ANQGSEA. This CDR3 contains 13 residues. Trimming removed 7 bases from V and 5 bases from J, with 17 bases in between. The CDR3 spells CSARGLGVETQYF. The CDR3 DNA sequence: TGCAGCGCCCGGGGGCTGGGTGTTGAGACCCAGTACTTC. Together with reference TRBV29-1 and TRBJ2-5, the CDR3 gives the full variable domain: SAVISQKPSRDICQRGTSLTIQCQVDSQVTMMFWYRQQPGQSLTLIATANQGSEATYESGFVIDKFPISRPNLTFSTLTVSNMSPEDSSIYLCSARGLGVETQYFGPGTRLLVL.

CDR3 region: CSARDWSVANEKLFF. The CDR3 DNA is TGCAGTGCTAGAGATTGGTCTGTGGCTAATGAAAAACTGTTTTTT. This chain uses TRBV20-1 with TRBJ1-4, with no clear D. The CDR3 extends over 15 amino acids. The germline V gene encodes CDR1 DFQATT and CDR2 SNEGSKA (reference sequence). V was trimmed by 0 bases and J by 3 bases, leaving 11 bases between them.

In its sample, this clonotype was seen many times. V usage is TRBV20-1 and J usage is TRBJ2-7, with 7 nucleotides matching TRBD2. This CDR3 has 15 residues. V lost 7 bases to trimming and J lost 3 bases; unmatched junction nucleotides: 15. Germline V CDR1 and CDR2: DFQATT, SNEGSKA (reference sequence). CDR3 in amino acids: CSVHRLGGGNYEQYF. DNA for the CDR3: TGCAGTGTCCACCGCCTGGGCGGGGGTAACTACGAGCAGTACTTC.

The chain employs TRBV27 and TRBJ2-3, with TRBD2 identical over 9 bases. CDR1 is MNHEY, CDR2 SMNVEV, per germline (reference sequence). There are 17 residues in the CDR3. Unmatched junction bases numbered 7, after V lost 1 base and J lost 2 bases. CDR3 bases: TGTGCCAGCAGTTTATTTTCTAGCGGGGCGAACACAGATACGCAGTATTTT. It yields the protein CASSLFSSGANTDTQYF.

This sequence joins TRBV4-2 and TRBJ2-5, with 9 bases matching TRBD2. Trimming removed 0 bases from V and 4 bases from J; junction bases left unmatched: 15. This CDR3 has 19 residues. Looked up from germline, CDR1 is LGHNA and CDR2 is YNFKEQ. As DNA, the CDR3 is TGTGCCAGCAGCCAAGATTTTGGTAGCGGGGGCCTCTTGGGAGAGACCCAGTACTTC. Its protein is CASSQDFGSGGLLGETQYF.

This clonotype was picked up many times. The chain uses TRBV11-2 and TRBJ2-3; D is unresolved. Trimming removed 6 bases from V and 4 bases from J, with 11 bases in between. Germline CDR1 SGHAT, CDR2 FQNNGV. This CDR3 region has 13 residues. CDR3 loop: CASSSPPPDTQYF. In DNA form, the CDR3 reads TGTGCCAGCAGTTCCCCTCCCCCAGATACGCAGTATTTT.

This clonotype has a handful of counts. The chain carries TRBV4-3 and TRBJ2-6; unclear D gene. Germline V lookup: CDR1 LGHNA, CDR2 YSLEER. V dropped 4 bases and J dropped 0 bases, with 7 bases sitting between them. The CDR3 is 15 amino acids. The CDR3 DNA is TGCGCCAGCAGCCTGAAAGTCTCTGGGGCCAACGTCCTGACTTTC. It is translated as CASSLKVSGANVLTF.

This clonotype came up a few times. This chain joins TRBV24-1 and TRBJ2-3; 9 bases line up with TRBD1. From germline, CDR1 is KGHDR and CDR2 SFDVKD. This CDR3 has 16 residues. The ends lost 1 base at V and 5 bases at J; junction bases unmatched: 6. The CDR3: CATSDLPGQGKDTQYF. As DNA, the CDR3 is TGTGCCACCAGTGATTTACCGGGACAGGGCAAAGATACGCAGTATTTT.

On this clonotype: At one end the junction does not follow the germline gene, possibly because of a read error. This chain links TRBV20-1 with TRBJ2-1; a possible D gene is TRBD2 (5 bases). This CDR3 is built from 13 residues. Germline V gives CDR1 DFQATT, CDR2 SNEGSKA (reference sequence). The CDR3 nucleotides read TGCAGTGCCAGAGGGTGGGTAGATCGTGAGCAGTTCTTC. Its protein product is CSARGWVDREQFF.

This clonotype was seen a few times. Here the CDR3 DNA reads TGTGCCAGCAGCTTAGGACAGTTGTATCAGCCCCAGCATTTT. It is translated as CASSLGQLYQPQHF. This chain links TRBV5-5 with TRBJ1-5; tentatively, D is TRBD1 (6 bases). Trimming removed 2 bases at V and 5 bases at J, with 11 bases between. Germline values: CDR1 SGHKS, CDR2 YYEKEE (reference sequence). The CDR3 extends over 14 amino acids.

This clonotype came up a few times. Here the CDR3 reads CASSPAGRTNTEAFF. In DNA, the CDR3 is TGTGCCAGCAGCCCGGCAGGGAGAACGAACACTGAAGCTTTCTTT. The V gene is TRBV7-9, the J gene TRBJ1-1; possible D gene TRBD1, 5 bases. Germline V gene lookup returns CDR1 SEHNR and CDR2 FQNEAQ (reference sequence). Trimming removed 5 bases from V and 1 base from J, with 14 bases in between. This CDR3 contains 15 residues.

In this sample, this clonotype turned up a few times. The chain joins TRBV6-6 to TRBJ1-3; D gene uncertain. The CDR3 extends over 13 amino acids. V was clipped by 0 bases and J by 3 bases, with 3 bases between them. Germline loops: CDR1 MNHNY, CDR2 SVGAGI (reference sequence). This CDR3 is CASSYSYGNTIYF. The CDR3 DNA reads as TGTGCCAGCAGTTACTCGTATGGAAACACCATATATTTT.

The chain is built from TRBV6-2 or TRBV6-3 and TRBJ1-6, with D tentatively TRBD1 (5 bases). Germline V CDR1 and CDR2: MNHEY, SVGEGT. V lost 0 bases to trimming and J lost 7 bases, with 7 bases between them. The CDR3 loop spans 14 amino acids. This chain's CDR3 is CASSYSGVNSPLHF. The DNA for the CDR3 is TGTGCCAGCAGTTACTCGGGGGTCAATTCACCCCTCCACTTT.

This clonotype has ten or more counts. A read error may produce the germline difference seen at one junction end. This chain links TRBV20-1 with TRBJ1-5; tentatively, D is TRBD1 (6 bases). Germline lookup yields CDR1 DFQATT and CDR2 SNEGSKA (reference sequence). This CDR3 has 13 amino acids. CDR3 in amino acids: CSARGQFNQPQHF. The CDR3 DNA sequence: TGCAGTGCCAGAGGACAGTTCAATCAGCCCCAGCATTTT.

The genes are TRBV6-5 and TRBJ2-5; D remains unclear. V lost 2 bases to trimming and J lost 2 bases, with 6 bases between them. Germline V lookup: CDR1 MNHEY, CDR2 SVGAGI. The length of the CDR3 is 13 residues. CDR3 DNA sequence: TGTGCCAGCAGTTACGTCAGACAAGAGACCCAGTACTTC. Residues: CASSYVRQETQYF.

The chain uses TRBV5-1 and TRBJ2-5; either TRBD1 or TRBD2 may supply D (5 bases each). This CDR3 is built from 14 residues. V lost 6 bases and J lost 1, with 13 bases in between. Germline CDR1 and CDR2: SGHRS and YFSETQ. The CDR3 DNA reads as TGCGCCAGCAATCCGGGGCCGCCCCAAGAGACCCAGTACTTC. This gives the protein CASNPGPPQETQYF.

This clonotype was observed a handful of times. This chain connects TRBV5-1 to TRBJ1-2, with D perhaps TRBD1 (5 bases). Germline V gene data show CDR1 as SGHRS and CDR2 as YFSETQ. This CDR3 contains 16 residues. With 4 bases removed from V and 2 bases from J, the gap between germline ends came to 18 bases. CDR3 coding DNA: TGCGCCAGCAGCCCGGCCCGGAGGGGTGTGAACTATGGCTACACCTTC. Its translation: CASSPARRGVNYGYTF.

This clonotype was seen only a few times. The chain has TRBV12-3 or TRBV12-4 and TRBJ2-7; D may match TRBD1 or TRBD2 (6 bases each). The CDR3 contains 14 residues. Trimming cost V 4 bases and J 1 base, with 11 bases left between them. The CDR3 loop reads CASSWGALSYEQYF. In nucleotides, the CDR3 is TGTGCCAGCAGTTGGGGGGCTTTATCCTACGAGCAGTACTTC.

The rearrangement joins TRBV7-2 to TRBJ2-7; 11 positions agree with TRBD2. V shed 1 base, J shed 3 bases, and the junction held 5 bases outside the gene matches. Per the germline V gene, CDR1 is SGHTA and CDR2 is FQGNSA. The CDR3 has 16 residues. CDR3 bases: TGTGCCAGCAGCTTAGTTGCGCTAGCGGGGGGCTACGAGCAGTACTTC. Its protein is CASSLVALAGGYEQYF.